The clone carrying this T cell receptor beta chain was observed many times. Its antigen is still unknown. The length of the CDR3 is 18 residues. Trimming took 1 base from V and 2 from J; bases not matched to a gene: 9. Germline values: CDR1 SGHVS, CDR2 FQNEAQ. Unique molecular identifiers tagged individual cDNA molecules. From the 5' RACE reads, TCRdb called clonotypes with MiXCR, one entry per CDR3 protein. Of some 80,000 distinct CDR3 sequences listed, 10% are singletons. The data were obtained in a study of early T cells in non-severe SARS-CoV-2 infection. Study-level information: Investigators sequenced bulk RNA drawn from unsorted whole blood, and chains remained unpaired. Findings of the study overall: In VDJdb matching, anti-spike CD8 responses were favored while private and CD4 specificities went missing.

The TCR originated in an adult who was a healthcare worker with PCR-confirmed SARS-CoV-2 infection or an uninfected control (not recorded which). The rearrangement joins TRBV7-8 to TRBJ1-5, with 9 bases identical to TRBD1. The source was whole blood, collected at baseline. The CDR3 sequence: CASSLVGGGQGGNQPQHF. As DNA, the CDR3 is TGTGCCAGCAGCTTAGTTGGCGGGGGACAGGGCGGCAATCAGCCCCAGCATTTT.